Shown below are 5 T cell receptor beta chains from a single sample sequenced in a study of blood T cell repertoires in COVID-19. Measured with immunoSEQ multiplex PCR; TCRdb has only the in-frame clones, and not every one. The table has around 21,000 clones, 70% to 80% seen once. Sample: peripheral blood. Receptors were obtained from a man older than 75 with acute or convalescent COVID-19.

CDR3 amino acids: CASSSKREGGTDTQYF. In DNA form, the CDR3 reads TGCGCCAGCAGCTCAAAGCGGGAGGGCGGCACAGATACGCAGTATTTT. The chain joins TRBV5-1 to TRBJ2-3; 10 bases fit TRBD2. With V trimmed by 3 bases and J by 1 base, 5 bases remained unmatched. Germline loops: CDR1 SGHRS, CDR2 YFSETQ. The length of the CDR3 is 16 residues.

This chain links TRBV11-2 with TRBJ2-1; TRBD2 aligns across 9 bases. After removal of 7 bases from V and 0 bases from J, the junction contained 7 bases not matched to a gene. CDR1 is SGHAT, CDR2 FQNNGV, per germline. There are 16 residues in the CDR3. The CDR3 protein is CASILSGGSSYNEQFF. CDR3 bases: TGTGCCAGCATCCTTAGCGGGGGTAGCTCCTACAATGAGCAGTTCTTC.

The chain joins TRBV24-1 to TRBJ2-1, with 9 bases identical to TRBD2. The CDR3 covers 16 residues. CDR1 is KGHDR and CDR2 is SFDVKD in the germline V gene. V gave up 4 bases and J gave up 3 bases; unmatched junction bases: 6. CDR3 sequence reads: CATSDSTSGVYNEQFF. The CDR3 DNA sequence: TGTGCCACCAGTGACTCGACTAGCGGAGTCTACAATGAGCAGTTCTTC.

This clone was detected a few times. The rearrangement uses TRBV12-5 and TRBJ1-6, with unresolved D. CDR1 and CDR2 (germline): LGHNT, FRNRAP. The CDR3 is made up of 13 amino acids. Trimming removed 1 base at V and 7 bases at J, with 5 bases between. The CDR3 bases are TGTGCTAGTGGTTTGGAGCTAAATTCACCCCTCCACTTT. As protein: CASGLELNSPLHF. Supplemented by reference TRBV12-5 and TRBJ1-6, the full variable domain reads DARVTQTPRHKVTEMGQEVTMRCQPILGHNTVFWYRQTMMQGLELLAYFRNRAPLDDSGMPKDRFSAEMPDATLATLKIQPSEPRDSAVYFCASGLELNSPLHFGNGTRLTVT.

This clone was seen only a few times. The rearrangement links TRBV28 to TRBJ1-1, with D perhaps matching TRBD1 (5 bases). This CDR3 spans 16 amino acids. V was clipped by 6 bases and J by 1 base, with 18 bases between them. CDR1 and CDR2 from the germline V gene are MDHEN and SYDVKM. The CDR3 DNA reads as TGTGCCAGCAGCCCCGTCACTCGGAGGGGGAACACTGAAGCTTTCTTT. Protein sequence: CASSPVTRRGNTEAFF.